A single sample is the source of the 11 T cell receptor beta chains below, sequenced in a study of blood T cell repertoires in COVID-19. Data came from immunoSEQ multiplex PCR; TCRdb stores just in-frame clones and leaves some out. This table holds nearly 90,000 clones, around 72% found once. The material sequenced was peripheral blood. Source of these receptors: an elderly woman with acute or convalescent COVID-19.

The chain carries TRBV6-1 and TRBJ2-1, with 7 nucleotides matching TRBD1. V lost 4 bases and J lost 1; bases outside the gene matches: 13. Germline V gives CDR1 MNHNS, CDR2 SASEGT. The CDR3 contains 18 residues. Here the CDR3 reads CASSGLTGRFTSYNEQFF. The CDR3 coding sequence is TGTGCCAGCAGTGGCCTGACAGGGCGTTTTACTTCCTACAATGAGCAGTTCTTC.

The chain couples TRBV2 to TRBJ2-3; D is perhaps TRBD2 (7 bases). Germline CDR1 is SNHLY and CDR2 is FYNNEI. Trimming removed 2 bases at V and 2 bases at J, with 17 bases between. The length of the CDR3 is 17 residues. Here the CDR3 DNA reads TGTGCCAGCAGTGAAAGCCGGTGGGGGGGCCCCACAGATACGCAGTATTTT. Translating it yields CASSESRWGGPTDTQYF.

The J gene is TRBJ2-7, the V gene TRBV29-1; D unresolved. Deletions cut 4 bases from V and 3 bases from J, with 13 bases between. CDR1 SQVTM and CDR2 ANQGSEA come from the germline V gene. This CDR3 has 13 amino acids. The CDR3 sequence: CSVGNQAGYEQYF. The CDR3 nucleotides read TGCAGCGTTGGAAATCAAGCCGGCTACGAGCAGTACTTC.

This chain uses TRBV5-1 with TRBJ1-1, with 7 bases lining up with TRBD1. The CDR3 has 16 amino acids. With 5 bases clipped from V and 4 bases from J, the junction kept 14 bases outside the gene matches. Germline V gene lookup returns CDR1 SGHRS and CDR2 YFSETQ. CDR3 residues: CASRTGSKIDGTEAFF. In nucleotides, the CDR3 is TGCGCCAGCAGGACAGGGTCAAAGATAGATGGCACTGAAGCTTTCTTT.

The chain joins TRBV6-5 to TRBJ1-1; 8 bases align to TRBD1. This CDR3 contains 13 residues. The germline V gene encodes CDR1 MNHEY and CDR2 SVGAGI. Trimming at V came to 6 bases and at J to 2 bases, leaving 2 bases not matched to a gene. CDR3 region: CASRDRGNTEAFF. The CDR3 DNA reads as TGTGCCAGCAGAGACAGGGGAAACACTGAAGCTTTCTTT.

The chain recombines TRBV5-1 with TRBJ2-1; the D gene is possibly TRBD2 (6 bases). The V gene's germline CDR1 is SGHRS and CDR2 YFSETQ. The CDR3 length is 16 residues. V was clipped by 6 bases and J by 5 bases, with 21 bases between them. CDR3 bases: TGCGCCAGCATCCTGGCGGGGCCCTTCCGCCACAATGAGCAGTTCTTC. Encoded protein: CASILAGPFRHNEQFF.

This chain links TRBV11-2 with TRBJ2-3, with 8 bases fitting TRBD2. This CDR3 contains 17 residues. V was clipped by 6 bases and J by 8 bases; unmatched bases: 19. Germline V CDR1 and CDR2: SGHAT, FQNNGV. The CDR3 loop is CASSSKGRERGYGTQYF. Written as DNA, the CDR3 is TGTGCCAGCAGTTCCAAAGGCCGGGAGCGGGGGTACGGTACGCAGTATTTT. Variable domain in full (rest from reference TRBV11-2 and TRBJ2-3): EAGVAQSPRYKIIEKRQSVAFWCNPISGHATLYWYQQILGQGPKLLIQFQNNGVVDDSQLPKDRFSAERLKGVDSTLKIQPAKLEDSAVYLCASSSKGRERGYGTQYFGPGTRLTVL.

V usage is TRBV7-9 and J usage is TRBJ1-3; D unclear. Deletions cut 1 base from V and 0 bases from J, with 7 bases between. Germline V gene sequence: CDR1 SEHNR, CDR2 FQNEAQ (reference sequence). This CDR3 spans 15 amino acids. CDR3 amino acids: CASSLVRSSGNTIYF. CDR3 bases: TGTGCCAGCAGCTTAGTCAGAAGCTCTGGAAACACCATATATTTT. The whole variable domain, remainder taken from reference TRBV7-9 and TRBJ1-3, is DTGVSQNPRHKITKRGQNVTFRCDPISEHNRLYWYRQTLGQGPEFLTYFQNEAQLEKSRLLSDRFSAERPKGSFSTLEIQRTEQGDSAMYLCASSLVRSSGNTIYFGEGSWLTVV.

V usage is TRBV4-2 and J usage is TRBJ2-5, with 9 positions matching TRBD2. Trimming removed 6 bases from V and 4 bases from J; junction bases left unmatched: 9. This CDR3 is built from 15 residues. Germline CDR1 reads LGHNA; CDR2 reads YNFKEQ. DNA for the CDR3: TGTGCCAGCAGTCTCTTGGGGACTAGCAGAGAGACCCAGTACTTC. It yields the protein CASSLLGTSRETQYF.

This clone was recorded a few times. The chain joins TRBV27 to TRBJ1-5, with D maybe TRBD1 (6 bases). Trimming took off 3 bases at V and 6 bases at J, with 15 bases between the two ends. CDR3 size: 15 residues. Per the germline V gene, CDR1 is MNHEY and CDR2 is SMNVEV (reference sequence). CDR3 region: CASSFLRGGAQPQHF. CDR3 sequence (DNA): TGTGCCAGCAGTTTCCTCCGCGGGGGCGCTCAGCCCCAGCATTTT.

The chain carries TRBV3-1 (or the pseudogene TRBV3-2) and TRBJ1-2, with a weak D call TRBD1 (5 bases). This CDR3 has 14 amino acids. Germline loops: CDR1 LGHDT, CDR2 YNNKEL (reference sequence). Trimming removed 0 bases at V and 6 bases at J, with 11 bases between. CDR3 region: CASSQDEGAHGYTF. The CDR3 DNA sequence: TGTGCCAGCAGCCAAGATGAAGGGGCGCATGGCTACACCTTC.